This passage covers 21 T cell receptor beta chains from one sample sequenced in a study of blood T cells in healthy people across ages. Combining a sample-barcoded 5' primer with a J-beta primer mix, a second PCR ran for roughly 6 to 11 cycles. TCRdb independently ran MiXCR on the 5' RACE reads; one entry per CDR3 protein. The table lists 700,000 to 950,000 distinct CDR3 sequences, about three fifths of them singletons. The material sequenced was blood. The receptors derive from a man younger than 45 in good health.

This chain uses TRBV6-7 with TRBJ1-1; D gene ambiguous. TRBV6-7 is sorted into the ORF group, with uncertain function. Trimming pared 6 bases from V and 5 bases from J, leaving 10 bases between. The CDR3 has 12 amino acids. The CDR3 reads CASRDQRTEAFF. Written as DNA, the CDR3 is TGTGCCAGCAGGGACCAGAGAACTGAAGCTTTCTTT.

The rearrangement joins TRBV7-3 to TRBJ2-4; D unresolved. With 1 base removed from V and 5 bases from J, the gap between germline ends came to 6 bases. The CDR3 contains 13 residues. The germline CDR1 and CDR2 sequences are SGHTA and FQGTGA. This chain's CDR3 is CASSLNPENIQYF. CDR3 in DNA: TGTGCCAGCAGCTTAAATCCAGAAAACATTCAGTACTTC.

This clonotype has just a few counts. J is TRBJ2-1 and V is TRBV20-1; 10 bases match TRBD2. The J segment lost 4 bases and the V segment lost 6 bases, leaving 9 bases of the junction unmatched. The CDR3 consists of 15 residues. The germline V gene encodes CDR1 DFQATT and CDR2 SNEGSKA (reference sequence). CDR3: CSAQLAGSLYNEQFF. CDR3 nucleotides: TGCAGTGCCCAACTAGCGGGATCCCTTTACAATGAGCAGTTCTTC.

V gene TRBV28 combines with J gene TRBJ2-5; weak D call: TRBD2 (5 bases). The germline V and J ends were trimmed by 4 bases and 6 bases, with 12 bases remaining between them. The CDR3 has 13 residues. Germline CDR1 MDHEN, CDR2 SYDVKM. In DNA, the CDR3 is TGTGCCAGCAGTTCCCGGGAAGGGAAGACCCAGTACTTC. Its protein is CASSSREGKTQYF.

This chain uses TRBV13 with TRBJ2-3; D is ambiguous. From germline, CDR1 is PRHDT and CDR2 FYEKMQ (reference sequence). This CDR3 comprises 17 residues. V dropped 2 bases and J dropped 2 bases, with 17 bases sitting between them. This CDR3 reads CASSLSRIGWHTDTQYF. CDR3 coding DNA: TGTGCCAGCAGCTTATCTCGTATTGGGTGGCACACAGATACGCAGTATTTT.

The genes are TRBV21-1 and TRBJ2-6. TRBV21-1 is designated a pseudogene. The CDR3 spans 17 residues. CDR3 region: CASSKFPTCSGANVLTF. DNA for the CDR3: TGTGCCAGCAGCAAATTTCCAACCTGCTCTGGGGCCAACGTCCTGACTTTC.

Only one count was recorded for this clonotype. CDR3 coding DNA: TGTGCCAGCAGTTGGGAGGTTGGGACCCAGTACTTC. Translating it yields CASSWEVGTQYF. The chain recombines TRBV12-3 or TRBV12-4 with TRBJ2-5; D is possibly TRBD2 (6 bases). V was clipped by 4 bases and J by 7 bases, with 10 bases between them. The CDR3 consists of 12 residues.

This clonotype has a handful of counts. As DNA, the CDR3 is TGTGCCAGCAGCCCTAACGGGGGCCGTAACACAGATACGCAGTATTTT. This sequence encodes CASSPNGGRNTDTQYF. The rearrangement uses TRBV7-2 and TRBJ2-3; possibly TRBD1 or TRBD2 for D (6 bases each). The CDR3 contains 16 residues. The V end was cut by 5 bases, the J end by 2 bases, with 17 bases between. Germline CDR1 SGHTA, CDR2 FQGNSA.

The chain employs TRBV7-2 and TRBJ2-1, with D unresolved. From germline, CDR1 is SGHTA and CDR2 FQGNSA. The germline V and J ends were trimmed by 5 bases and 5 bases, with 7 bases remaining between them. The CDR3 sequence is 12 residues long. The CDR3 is CASSGENNEQFF. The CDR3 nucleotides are TGTGCCAGCAGCGGAGAGAACAATGAGCAGTTCTTC. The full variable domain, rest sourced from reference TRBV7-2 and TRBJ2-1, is GAGVSQSPSNKVTEKGKDVELRCDPISGHTALYWYRQSLGQGLEFLIYFQGNSAPDKSGLPSDRFSAERTGGSVSTLTIQRTQQEDSAVYLCASSGENNEQFFGPGTRLTVL.

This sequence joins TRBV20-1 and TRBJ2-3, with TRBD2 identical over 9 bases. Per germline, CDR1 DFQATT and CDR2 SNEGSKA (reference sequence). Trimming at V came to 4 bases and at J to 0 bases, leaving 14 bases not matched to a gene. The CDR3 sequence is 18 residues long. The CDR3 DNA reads TGCAGTGCTACGGGACTAGCAGGAGCATATGAGAGCACAGATACGCAGTATTTT. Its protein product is CSATGLAGAYESTDTQYF.

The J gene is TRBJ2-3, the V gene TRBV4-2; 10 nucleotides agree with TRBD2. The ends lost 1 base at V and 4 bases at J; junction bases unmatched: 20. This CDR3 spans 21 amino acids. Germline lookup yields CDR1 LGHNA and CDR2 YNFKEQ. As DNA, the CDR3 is TGTGCCAGCAGCCAAGGACCGAGGGCCTTAGGAATAGCGGGGGGTGCAGATACGCAGTATTTT. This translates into CASSQGPRALGIAGGADTQYF.

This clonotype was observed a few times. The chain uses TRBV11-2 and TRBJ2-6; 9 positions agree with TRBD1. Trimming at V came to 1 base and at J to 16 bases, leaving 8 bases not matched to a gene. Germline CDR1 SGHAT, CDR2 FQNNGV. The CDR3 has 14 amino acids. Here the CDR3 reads CASSLVEGQGRLTF. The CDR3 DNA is TGTGCCAGCAGCTTAGTTGAGGGACAGGGCCGACTGACTTTC.

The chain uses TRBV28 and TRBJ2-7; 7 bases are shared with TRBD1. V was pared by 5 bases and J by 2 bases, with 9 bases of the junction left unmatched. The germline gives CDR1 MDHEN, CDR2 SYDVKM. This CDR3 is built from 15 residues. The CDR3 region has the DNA TGTGCCAGCAGTCCCCCGGACAGGTTTCCCTACGAGCAGTACTTC. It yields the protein CASSPPDRFPYEQYF.

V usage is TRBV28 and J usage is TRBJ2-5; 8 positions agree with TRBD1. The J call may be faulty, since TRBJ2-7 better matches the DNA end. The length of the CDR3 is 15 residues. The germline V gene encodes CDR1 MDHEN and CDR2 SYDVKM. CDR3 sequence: CASSFIGQGMGEQYF. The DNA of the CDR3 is TGTGCCAGCAGTTTTATCGGACAGGGTATGGGCGAGCAGTACTTC.

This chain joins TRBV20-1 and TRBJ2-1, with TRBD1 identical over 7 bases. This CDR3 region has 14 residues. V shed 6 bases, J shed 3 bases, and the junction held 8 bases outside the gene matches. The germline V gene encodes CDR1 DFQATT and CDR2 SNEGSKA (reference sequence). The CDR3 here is CSAYTGENYNEQFF. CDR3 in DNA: TGCAGTGCCTACACAGGGGAGAACTACAATGAGCAGTTCTTC.

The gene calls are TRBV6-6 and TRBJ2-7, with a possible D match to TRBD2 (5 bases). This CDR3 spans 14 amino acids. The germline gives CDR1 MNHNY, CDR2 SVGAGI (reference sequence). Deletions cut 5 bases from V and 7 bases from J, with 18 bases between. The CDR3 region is CASSDPSDYNEQYF. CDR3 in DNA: TGTGCCAGCAGTGACCCAAGCGACTACAATGAGCAGTACTTC.

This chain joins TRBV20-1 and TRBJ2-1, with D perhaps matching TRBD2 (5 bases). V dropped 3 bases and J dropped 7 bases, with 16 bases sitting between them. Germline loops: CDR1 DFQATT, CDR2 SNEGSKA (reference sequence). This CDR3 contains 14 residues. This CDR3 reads CSASRGLPGNEQFF. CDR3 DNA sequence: TGCAGTGCTAGCCGGGGATTACCTGGGAATGAGCAGTTCTTC.

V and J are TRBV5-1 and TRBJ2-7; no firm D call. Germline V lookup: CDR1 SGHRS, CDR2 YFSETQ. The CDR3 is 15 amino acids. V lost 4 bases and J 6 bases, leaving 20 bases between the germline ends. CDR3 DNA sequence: TGCGCCAGCAGCCTGCGGACCTCCGGATCGAGCGAGCAGTACTTC. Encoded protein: CASSLRTSGSSEQYF.

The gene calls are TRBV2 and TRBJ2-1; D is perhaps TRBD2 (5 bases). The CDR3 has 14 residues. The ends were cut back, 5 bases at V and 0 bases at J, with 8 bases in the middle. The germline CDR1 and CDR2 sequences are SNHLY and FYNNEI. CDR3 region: CASSTSGSYNEQFF. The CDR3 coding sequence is TGTGCCAGCAGTACAAGCGGCTCCTACAATGAGCAGTTCTTC.

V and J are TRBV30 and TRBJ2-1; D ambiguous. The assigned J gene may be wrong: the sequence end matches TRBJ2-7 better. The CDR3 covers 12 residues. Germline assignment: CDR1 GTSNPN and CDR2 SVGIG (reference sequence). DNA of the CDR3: TGTGCCTGGAGCCCTTGGGTGGGCGAGCAGTACTTC. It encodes CAWSPWVGEQYF.

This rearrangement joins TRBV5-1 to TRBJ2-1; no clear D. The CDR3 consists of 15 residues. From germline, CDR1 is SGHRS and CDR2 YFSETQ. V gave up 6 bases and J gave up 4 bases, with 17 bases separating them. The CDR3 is CASTPGHQNYNEQFF. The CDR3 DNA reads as TGCGCCAGCACTCCGGGCCACCAAAATTACAATGAGCAGTTCTTC.